This is a list of T cell receptor beta chains from one sample in a study of blood T cell repertoires in COVID-19. TCRdb's copy holds only in-frame clones and misses some; the assay was immunoSEQ multiplex PCR. The top ten hold almost 4% of the sample, which has about 320,000 clones, 90% to 95% seen once. Sequencing was carried out using PBMCs or T cells enriched from blood (not recorded which). The receptors stem from a woman in her twenties or thirties who had been exposed to COVID-19. CDR3s leave out the opening cysteine and the closing phenylalanine or tryptophan. The order of the fields is V gene, D gene, J gene, CDR3 length, CDR3 protein. A D gene is named only where the DNA matches it firmly.

TRBV19	TRBD1	TRBJ1-2	13	ASSPTVGGGYGYT
TRBV5-6	TRBD1	TRBJ2-1	14	ASSLVSGQGKGEQF
TRBV5-8	NA	TRBJ1-5	16	ASSLVLNRAYSNQPQH
TRBV27	TRBD1	TRBJ1-6	12	ASREGQVGSPLH
TRBV14	NA	TRBJ2-1	10	ASSQDRVEQF
TRBV19	NA	TRBJ1-5	17	ASSDYWSQNGLKAQPQH
TRBV10-3	TRBD1	TRBJ1-1	13	AISPRGDMNTEAF
TRBV7-2	NA	TRBJ2-5	11	ASSPPNQETQY
TRBV14	NA	TRBJ2-3	12	ASSPGGGADTQY
TRBV27	NA	TRBJ1-5	12	ASSPRTGNQPQH
TRBV7-9	TRBD2	TRBJ2-1	17	ASSPTLGSGGKGYNEQF
TRBV9	NA	TRBJ2-6	14	ASSPRTVSGANVLT
TRBV3-1/TRBV3-2	TRBD1	TRBJ1-5	15	ASSQDRQGVPNQPQH
TRBV5-1	NA	TRBJ1-2	12	ASSWGESLYGYT
TRBV28	NA	TRBJ2-3	10	AVLRGPDTQY
TRBV5-1	NA	TRBJ2-7	13	ASSLAGGAPYEQY
TRBV5-1	TRBD1	TRBJ2-3	14	ASSLGQGRSTDTQY